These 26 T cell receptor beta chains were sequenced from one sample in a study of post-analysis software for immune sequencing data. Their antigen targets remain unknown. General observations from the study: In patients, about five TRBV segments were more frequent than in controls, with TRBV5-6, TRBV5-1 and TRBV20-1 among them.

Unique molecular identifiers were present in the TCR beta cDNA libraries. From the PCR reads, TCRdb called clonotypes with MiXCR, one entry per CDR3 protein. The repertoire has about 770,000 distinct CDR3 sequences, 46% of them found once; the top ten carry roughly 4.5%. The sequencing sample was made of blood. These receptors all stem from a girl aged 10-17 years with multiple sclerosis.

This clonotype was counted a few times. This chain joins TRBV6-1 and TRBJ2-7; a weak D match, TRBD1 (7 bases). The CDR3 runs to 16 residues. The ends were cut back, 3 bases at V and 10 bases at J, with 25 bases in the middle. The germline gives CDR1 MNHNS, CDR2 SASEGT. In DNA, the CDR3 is TGTGCCAGCAGTGAGGCACAGGGGTCGGCGGGATATGCCCAGTACTTC. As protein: CASSEAQGSAGYAQYF.

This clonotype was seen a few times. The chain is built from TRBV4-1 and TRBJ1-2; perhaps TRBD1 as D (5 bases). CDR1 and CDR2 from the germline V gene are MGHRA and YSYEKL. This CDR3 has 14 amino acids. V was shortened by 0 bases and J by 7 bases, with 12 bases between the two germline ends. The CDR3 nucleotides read TGCGCCAGCAGCCAAGAGTGGGGGAGGATTGGCTACACCTTC. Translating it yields CASSQEWGRIGYTF.

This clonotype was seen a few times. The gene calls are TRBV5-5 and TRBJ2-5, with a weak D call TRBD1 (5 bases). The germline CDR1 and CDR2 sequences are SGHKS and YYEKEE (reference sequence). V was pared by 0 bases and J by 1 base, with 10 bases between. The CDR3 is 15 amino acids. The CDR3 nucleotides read TGTGCCAGCAGCTTGGGACAGATAGTCCAAGAGACCCAGTACTTC. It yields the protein CASSLGQIVQETQYF.

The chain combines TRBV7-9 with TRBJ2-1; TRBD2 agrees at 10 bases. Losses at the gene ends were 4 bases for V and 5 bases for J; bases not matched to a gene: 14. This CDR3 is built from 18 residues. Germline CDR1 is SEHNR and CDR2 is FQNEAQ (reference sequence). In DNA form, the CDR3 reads TGTGCCAGCAGCTCCCCTAGGCTAACTAGCGGGGTCGACAATGAGCAGTTCTTC. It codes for CASSSPRLTSGVDNEQFF.

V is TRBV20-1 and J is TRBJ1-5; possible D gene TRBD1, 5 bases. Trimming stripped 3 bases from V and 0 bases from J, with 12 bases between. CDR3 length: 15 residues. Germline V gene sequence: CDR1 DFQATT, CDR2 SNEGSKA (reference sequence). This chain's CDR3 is CSARGGGDSNQPQHF. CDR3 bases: TGCAGTGCTAGGGGGGGAGGGGATAGCAATCAGCCCCAGCATTTT.

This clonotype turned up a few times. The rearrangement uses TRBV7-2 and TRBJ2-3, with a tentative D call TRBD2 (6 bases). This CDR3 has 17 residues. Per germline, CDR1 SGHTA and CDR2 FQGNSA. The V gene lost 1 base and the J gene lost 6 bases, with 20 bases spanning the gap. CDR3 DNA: TGTGCCAGCAGCTTAGTTGCCGCCCTCGGGGGTGTGGATACGCAGTATTTT. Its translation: CASSLVAALGGVDTQYF.

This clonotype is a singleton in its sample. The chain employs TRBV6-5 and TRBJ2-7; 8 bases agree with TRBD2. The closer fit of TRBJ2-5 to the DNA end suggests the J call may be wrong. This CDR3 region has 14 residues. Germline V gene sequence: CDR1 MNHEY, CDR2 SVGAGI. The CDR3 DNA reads TGTGCCAGCGGACCCCGGGAGGGCCTAGGGACCCAGTACTTC. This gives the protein CASGPREGLGTQYF.

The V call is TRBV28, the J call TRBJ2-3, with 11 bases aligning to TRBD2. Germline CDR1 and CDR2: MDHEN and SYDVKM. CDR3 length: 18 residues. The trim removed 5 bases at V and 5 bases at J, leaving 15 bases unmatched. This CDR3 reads CASSTHGLAGPHQDTQYF. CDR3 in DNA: TGTGCCAGCAGTACCCATGGACTAGCGGGCCCTCACCAAGATACGCAGTATTTT.

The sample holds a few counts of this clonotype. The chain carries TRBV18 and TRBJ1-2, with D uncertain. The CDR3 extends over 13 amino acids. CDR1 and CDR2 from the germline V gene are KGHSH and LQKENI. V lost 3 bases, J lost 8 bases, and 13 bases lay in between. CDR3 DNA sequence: TGTGCCAGCTCACCCGACGAGGGTACGGGCTACACCTTC. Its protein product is CASSPDEGTGYTF.

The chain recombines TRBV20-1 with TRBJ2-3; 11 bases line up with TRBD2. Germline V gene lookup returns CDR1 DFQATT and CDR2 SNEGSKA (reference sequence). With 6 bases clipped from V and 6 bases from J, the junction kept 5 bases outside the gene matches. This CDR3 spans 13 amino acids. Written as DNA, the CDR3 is TGCAGTGCAGACGGGACTAGCGGTGATACGCAGTATTTT. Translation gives CSADGTSGDTQYF.

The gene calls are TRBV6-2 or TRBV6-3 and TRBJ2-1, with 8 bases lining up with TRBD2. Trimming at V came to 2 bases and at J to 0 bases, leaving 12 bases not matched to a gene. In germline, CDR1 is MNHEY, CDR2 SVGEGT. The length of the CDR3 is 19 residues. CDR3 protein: CASSYSGGVGPLSYNEQFF. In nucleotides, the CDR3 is TGTGCCAGCAGTTACAGCGGGGGAGTTGGCCCTCTCTCCTACAATGAGCAGTTCTTC.

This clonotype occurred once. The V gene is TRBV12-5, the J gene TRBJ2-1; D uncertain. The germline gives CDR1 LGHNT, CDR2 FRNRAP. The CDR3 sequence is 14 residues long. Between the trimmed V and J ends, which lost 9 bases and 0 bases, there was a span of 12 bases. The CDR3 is CASLTSHSYNEQFF. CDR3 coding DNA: TGTGCTAGCCTGACATCCCACTCCTACAATGAGCAGTTCTTC.

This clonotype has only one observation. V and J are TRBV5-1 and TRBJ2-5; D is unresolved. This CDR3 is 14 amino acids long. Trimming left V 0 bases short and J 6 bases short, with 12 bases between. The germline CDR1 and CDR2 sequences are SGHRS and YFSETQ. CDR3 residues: CASSLVVTPKTQYF. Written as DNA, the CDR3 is TGCGCCAGCAGCTTGGTAGTGACCCCGAAGACCCAGTACTTC.

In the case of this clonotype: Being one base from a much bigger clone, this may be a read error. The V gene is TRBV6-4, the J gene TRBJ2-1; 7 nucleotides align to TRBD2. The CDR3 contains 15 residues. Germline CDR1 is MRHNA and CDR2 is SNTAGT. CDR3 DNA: TGTGCCGGCAGTGACTCTGGCGGGAGTGGGAATGAGCAGTTCTTC. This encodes CAGSDSGGSGNEQFF.

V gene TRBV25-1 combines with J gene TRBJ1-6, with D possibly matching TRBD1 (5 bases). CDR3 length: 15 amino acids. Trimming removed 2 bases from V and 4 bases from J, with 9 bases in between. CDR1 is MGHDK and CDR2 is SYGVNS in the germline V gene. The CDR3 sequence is CASSEATAYNSPLHF. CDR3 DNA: TGTGCCAGCAGTGAAGCGACAGCATATAATTCACCCCTCCACTTT.

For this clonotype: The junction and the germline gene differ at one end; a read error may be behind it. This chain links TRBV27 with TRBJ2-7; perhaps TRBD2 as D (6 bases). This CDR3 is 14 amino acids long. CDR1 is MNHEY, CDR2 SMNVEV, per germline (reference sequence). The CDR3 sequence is CASSLYGSSYEQYF. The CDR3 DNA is TGTGCCAGCAGCTTATACGGGAGCTCCTACGAGCAGTACTTC.

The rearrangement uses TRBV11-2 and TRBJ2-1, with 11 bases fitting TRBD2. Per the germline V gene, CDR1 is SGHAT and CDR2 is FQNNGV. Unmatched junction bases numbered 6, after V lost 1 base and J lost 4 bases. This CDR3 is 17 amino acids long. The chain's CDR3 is CASSLGGRTSGYNEQFF. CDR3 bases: TGTGCCAGCAGCTTAGGGGGTCGGACTAGCGGGTACAATGAGCAGTTCTTC.

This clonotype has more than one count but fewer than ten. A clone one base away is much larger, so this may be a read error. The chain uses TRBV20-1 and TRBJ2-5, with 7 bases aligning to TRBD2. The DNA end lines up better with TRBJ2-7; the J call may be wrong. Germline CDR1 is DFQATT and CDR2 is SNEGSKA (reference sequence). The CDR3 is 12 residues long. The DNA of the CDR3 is TGCAGTGCTAGAGACGGGAGGTACGAGCAGTACTTC. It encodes CSARDGRYEQYF.

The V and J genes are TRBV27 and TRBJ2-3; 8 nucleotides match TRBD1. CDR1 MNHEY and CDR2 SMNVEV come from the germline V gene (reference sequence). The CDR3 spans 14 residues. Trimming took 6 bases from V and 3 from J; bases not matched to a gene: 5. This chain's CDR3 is CASRDRVVTDTQYF. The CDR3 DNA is TGTGCCAGCAGGGACAGGGTAGTAACAGATACGCAGTATTTT.

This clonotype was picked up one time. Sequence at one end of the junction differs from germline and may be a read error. The CDR3 loop is CASSPGAYERYF. For the CDR3, the DNA is TGTGCCAGCAGCCCAGGGGCCTACGAGCGGTACTTC. This chain connects TRBV7-2 to TRBJ2-7, with a possible D match to TRBD1 (6 bases). The germline gives CDR1 SGHTA, CDR2 FQGNSA. The CDR3 has 12 residues.

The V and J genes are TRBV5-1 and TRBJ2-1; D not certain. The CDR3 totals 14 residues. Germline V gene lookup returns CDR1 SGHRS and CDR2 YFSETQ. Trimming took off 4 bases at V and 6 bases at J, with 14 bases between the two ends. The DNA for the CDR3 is TGCGCCAGCAGCCCGATTAAGAACGGCAATGAGCAGTTCTTC. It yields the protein CASSPIKNGNEQFF.

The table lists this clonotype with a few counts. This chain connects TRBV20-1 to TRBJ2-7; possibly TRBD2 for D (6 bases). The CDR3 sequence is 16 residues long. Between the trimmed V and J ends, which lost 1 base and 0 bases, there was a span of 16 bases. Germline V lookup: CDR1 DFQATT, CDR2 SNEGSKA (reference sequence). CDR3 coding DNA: TGCAGTGCTAGAGGGGTTTGGCGGGACCGCTCCTACGAGCAGTACTTC. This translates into CSARGVWRDRSYEQYF.

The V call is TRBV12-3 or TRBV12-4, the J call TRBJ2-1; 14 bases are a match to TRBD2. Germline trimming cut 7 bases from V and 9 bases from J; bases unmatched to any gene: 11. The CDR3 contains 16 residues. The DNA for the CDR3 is TGTGCCAGCACCAACCTAGGGACTAGCGGGAGTGGTGAGCAGTTCTTC. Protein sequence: CASTNLGTSGSGEQFF.

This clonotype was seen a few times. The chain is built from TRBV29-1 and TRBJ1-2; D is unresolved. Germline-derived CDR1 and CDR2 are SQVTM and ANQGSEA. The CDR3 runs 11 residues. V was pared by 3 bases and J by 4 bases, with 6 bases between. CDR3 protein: CSVDGLYGYTF. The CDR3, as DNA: TGCAGCGTTGACGGTCTCTATGGCTACACCTTC.

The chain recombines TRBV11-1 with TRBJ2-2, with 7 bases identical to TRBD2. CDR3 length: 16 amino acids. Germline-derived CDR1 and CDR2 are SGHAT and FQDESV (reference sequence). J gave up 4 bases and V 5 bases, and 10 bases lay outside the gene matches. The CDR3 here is CASSPMGRVGTGELFF. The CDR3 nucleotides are TGTGCCAGCAGCCCGATGGGGAGGGTAGGCACCGGGGAGCTGTTTTTT.

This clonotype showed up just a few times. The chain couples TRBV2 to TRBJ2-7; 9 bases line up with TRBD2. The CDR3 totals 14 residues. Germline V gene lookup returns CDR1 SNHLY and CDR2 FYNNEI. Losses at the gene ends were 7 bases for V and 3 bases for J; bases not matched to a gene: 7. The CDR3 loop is CASKSLAGLYEQYF. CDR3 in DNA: TGTGCCAGCAAAAGTCTAGCGGGGCTCTACGAGCAGTACTTC.